This TCR beta chain was recorded in a study of shared clonotypes between healthy human individuals. Regarding the study as a whole: Estimated richness values were generally larger in naive subsets than in memory subsets.

Naivety among CD8 cells was defined by CD45RO negativity and positive CCR7 selection, thereby excluding terminally differentiated effector memory CD45RA+ cells. Details on this clone: Its antigen is unknown.

This CDR3 has 16 residues. Germline lookup yields CDR1 LGHNA and CDR2 YSLEER. The V and J ends lost 0 bases and 10 bases, in that order; junction bases with no gene match: 10. Repertoires were generated with immunoSEQ multiplex PCR, while TCRdb's copy carries only in-frame clones and drops some. The table records around 2,000,000 clones, about 95% of them present only once. The receptor was isolated from a man between 18 and 29 years old in good health. Sequences were obtained from naive CD8+ T cells sorted from blood. The chain combines TRBV4-3 with TRBJ2-1, with 9 bases identical to TRBD2. CDR3 sequence (DNA): TGCGCCAGCAGCCAAGAAACGGCCGTGCTAGCGGGAGAGCAGTTCTTC. Translated, it gives CASSQETAVLAGEQFF.